The 10 T cell receptor beta chains below were found in one sample sequenced in a study of graft-versus-host responses after intestinal transplantation. Repertoires were generated with immunoSEQ multiplex PCR, while TCRdb's copy carries only in-frame clones and drops some. The sample includes approximately 46,000 clones, around 85% of them seen just once. Their cognate antigens are unknown. Sequencing was performed on unstimulated CD4+ T cells sorted from spleen or lymph node cells, taken before transplant. The receptors stem from a human donor who was the organ donor for an intestinal transplant.

The chain employs TRBV30 and TRBJ2-2; the match to TRBD1 covers 8 bases. V lost 1 base, J lost 2 bases, and 6 bases stayed unmatched. There are 16 residues in the CDR3. Germline V gene lookup returns CDR1 GTSNPN and CDR2 SVGIG (reference sequence). CDR3 nucleotide sequence: TGTGCCTGGAGTGAAAATGACAGGGGAAACACCGGGGAGCTGTTTTTT. Encoded protein: CAWSENDRGNTGELFF.

The chain joins TRBV7-2 to TRBJ1-6, with 7 nucleotides matching TRBD1. The V segment lost 1 base and the J segment 8 bases; nucleotides outside the gene matches: 5. The CDR3 runs to 15 residues. Germline-derived CDR1 and CDR2 are SGHTA and FQGNSA. Written as DNA, the CDR3 is TGTGCCAGCAGCTTAGACAGGGGTTGGGATTCACCCCTCCACTTT. This gives the protein CASSLDRGWDSPLHF.

This clone was recorded a few times. The chain carries TRBV6-1 and TRBJ2-7; D remains unclear. The CDR3 contains 12 residues. Germline values: CDR1 MNHNS, CDR2 SASEGT. Trimming removed 8 bases from V and 2 bases from J, with 10 bases in between. The CDR3 DNA is TGTGCCAGCGCCCCACTACCCTACGAGCAGTACTTC. As protein: CASAPLPYEQYF.

The rearrangement joins TRBV6-9 to TRBJ1-1; the D is unclear. Germline lookup yields CDR1 MNHGY and CDR2 SVAAGI. Trimming shortened V by 9 bases and J by 6 bases, and 11 bases separated the two germline ends. This CDR3 has 11 amino acids. In DNA form, the CDR3 reads TGTGCCAGTGTCCAGTTTCCTGAAGCTTTCTTT. The encoded protein is CASVQFPEAFF.

The chain joins TRBV11-3 to TRBJ2-5; maybe TRBD2 (6 bases). Deletions cut 8 bases from V and 5 bases from J, with 24 bases between. Germline V gene sequence: CDR1 SGHNT, CDR2 YENEEA. The CDR3 is made up of 16 amino acids. For the CDR3, the DNA is TGTGCCAGCTCCCCCCGGATAGCGGTGGGGCGGGAGACCCAGTACTTC. Translation gives CASSPRIAVGRETQYF.

V and J are TRBV18 and TRBJ2-1, with 9 bases lining up with TRBD2. The CDR3 length is 16 residues. The junction had 5 bases not matched to a gene; V was cut back by 4 bases and J by 1 base. Germline V gene data show CDR1 as KGHSH and CDR2 as LQKENI. The CDR3 loop reads CASSLKTSGSYNEQFF. DNA of the CDR3: TGTGCCAGCTCACTGAAGACTAGCGGTTCCTACAATGAGCAGTTCTTC.

The count of this clone is one. The chain is built from TRBV30 and TRBJ1-6; D perhaps matches TRBD1 (6 bases). The V gene lost 0 bases and the J gene lost 8 bases, with 8 bases spanning the gap. CDR3 length equals 13 residues. The germline CDR1 and CDR2 sequences are GTSNPN and SVGIG (reference sequence). Here the CDR3 reads CAWSVGGYSPLHF. CDR3 nucleotides: TGTGCCTGGAGTGTAGGGGGTTATTCACCCCTCCACTTT.

The chain employs TRBV6-5 and TRBJ2-1, with D perhaps matching TRBD2 (6 bases). CDR3 length: 14 amino acids. Per the germline V gene, CDR1 is MNHEY and CDR2 is SVGAGI. Trimming took 6 bases from V and 8 from J, leaving 17 bases between them. The CDR3 is CASSQRVFIDEQFF. CDR3 coding DNA: TGTGCCAGCAGCCAGCGGGTTTTTATCGATGAGCAGTTCTTC.

The gene calls are TRBV5-4 and TRBJ1-2, with 9 nucleotides matching TRBD1. The germline gives CDR1 SGHNT, CDR2 YYREEE (reference sequence). With V trimmed by 4 bases and J by 5 bases, 6 bases remained unmatched. The CDR3 is made up of 14 amino acids. CDR3 bases: TGTGCCAGCAGCCGAACAGGGGGCAGTTATGGCTACACCTTC. Amino acid sequence: CASSRTGGSYGYTF.

This clone was observed a few times. This chain uses TRBV19 with TRBJ1-2, with a possible D match to TRBD1 (5 bases). Deletions cut 5 bases from V and 4 bases from J, with 14 bases between. The CDR3 contains 14 residues. CDR1 and CDR2 from the germline V gene are LNHDA and SQIVND (reference sequence). The CDR3 nucleotides are TGTGCCAGTAGTCCGGAGGGGACTGGCTATGGCTACACCTTC. This gives the protein CASSPEGTGYGYTF. The entire variable domain, with the rest obtained from reference TRBV19 and TRBJ1-2, is as follows: DGGITQSPKYLFRKEGQNVTLSCEQNLNHDAMYWYRQDPGQGLRLIYYSQIVNDFQKGDIAEGYSVSREKKESFPLTVTSAQKNPTAFYLCASSPEGTGYGYTFGSGTRLTVV.